Listed below are T cell receptor beta chains from one sample, sequenced in a study of T cells in Graves' hyperthyroidism and ophthalmopathy. MiXCR was run by TCRdb on the multiplex PCR reads, yielding one entry per CDR3 protein. The sample yields about 360,000 distinct CDR3 sequences, roughly 13% seen once. The specimen sequenced was blood. The receptors were sampled from a woman aged 18-29 years with Graves' hyperthyroidism. CDR3s include the opening cysteine and the closing phenylalanine or tryptophan. The D gene is left open where the match is weak. Clone size appears in some rows only: once, few, many, or a class for an expanded clone.

clone_size	v_call	d_call	j_call	cdr3_aa	cdr3_nt
few	TRBV29-1	.	TRBJ1-2	CSVLTVHNYGYTF	TGCAGCGTTCTGACAGTCCATAACTATGGCTACACCTTC
many	TRBV27	TRBD2	TRBJ2-1	CASGTSGRGYNEQFF	TGTGCCAGCGGGACTAGCGGGAGAGGGTACAATGAGCAGTTCTTC
few	TRBV7-3	TRBD1	TRBJ1-3	CASSLTGNRGPGNTIYF	TGTGCCAGCAGCTTAACCGGGAACAGGGGGCCTGGAAACACCATATATTTT
few	TRBV20-1	.	TRBJ2-7	CSGGGAFYEQYF	TGCAGTGGGGGGGGGGCCTTCTACGAGCAGTACTTC
few	TRBV3-1	TRBD2	TRBJ2-5	CASSLAGGSFQETQYF	TGTGCCAGCAGCTTAGCGGGGGGGAGTTTCCAAGAGACCCAGTACTTC
few	TRBV7-9	.	TRBJ1-4	CASSLGDRVNEKLFF	TGTGCCAGCAGCTTAGGAGACAGAGTTAATGAAAAACTGTTTTTT
few	TRBV10-2	.	TRBJ2-3	CASSDLLGDTDTQYF	TGCGCCAGCAGTGACCTGCTAGGCGACACAGATACGCAGTATTTT
few	TRBV11-3	.	TRBJ2-2	CASSFSGVGELFF	TGTGCCAGCAGCTTTAGCGGAGTCGGGGAGCTGTTTTTT
many	TRBV11-2	TRBD1	TRBJ2-7	CASSSFKGTGNSYEQYF	TGTGCCAGCAGCTCGTTTAAAGGGACAGGCAACTCCTACGAGCAGTACTTC
.	TRBV15	.	TRBJ2-2	CPTSRGQNNGELFF	TGTCCCACCAGCAGAGGACAGAACAACGGGGAGCTGTTTTTT